The rows below give T cell receptor beta chains drawn from one sample of a study of technical replicates of blood from a handful of donors. The method was immunoSEQ multiplex PCR; TCRdb's version includes in-frame clones alone and lacks a portion of them. Here the sample spans 65,000 to 80,000 clones, approximately 93% being singletons. The sample was T cells isolated from PBMCs. The receptors here all came from a human donor in good health. Both conserved end residues are part of each CDR3. The D gene is left open where the match is weak. Clone size, where shown, is once, few, many, or a class for clones that have expanded.

D gene | J gene | clone size | V gene | CDR3 protein | CDR3 DNA
- | TRBJ2-7 | - | TRBV18 | CASSPIETYEQYF | TGTGCCAGCTCACCAATAGAGACCTACGAGCAGTACTTC
- | TRBJ2-7 | - | TRBV7-8 | CASSFPGERGYEQYF | TGTGCCAGCAGCTTTCCGGGAGAGAGGGGCTACGAGCAGTACTTC
- | TRBJ2-3 | - | TRBV1 | CTSSQDPRTSVRDTQYF | TGCACCAGCAGCCAAGATCCCAGGACTAGTGTAAGGGATACGCAGTATTTT
TRBD1 | TRBJ1-5 | - | TRBV4-3 | CASSQDGRGYQPQHF | TGCGCCAGCAGCCAAGACGGCAGGGGGTATCAGCCCCAGCATTTT
- | TRBJ2-3 | once | TRBV6-5 | CASSTIGDTQYF | TGTGCCAGCAGCACAATTGGCGATACGCAGTATTTT
- | TRBJ2-2 | once | TRBV7-2 | CASSLVGGNTGELFF | TGTGCCAGCAGCTTAGTGGGGGGGAACACCGGGGAGCTGTTTTTT
- | TRBJ1-2 | - | TRBV28 | CASSVTHPLQGDGYTF | TGTGCCAGCAGTGTTACCCATCCCCTACAGGGAGATGGCTACACCTTC
TRBD2 | TRBJ2-1 | - | TRBV5-1 | CASSEKAGPSYNEQFF | TGCGCCAGCAGCGAAAAAGCGGGGCCCTCCTACAATGAGCAGTTCTTC
- | TRBJ2-1 | - | TRBV9 | CASSVYDSEGNEQFF | TGTGCCAGCAGCGTATATGATAGCGAGGGCAATGAGCAGTTCTTC
TRBD2 | TRBJ2-3 | - | TRBV5-4 | CASSRSGSGADTQYF | TGTGCCAGCAGCCGTAGCGGGAGCGGCGCAGATACGCAGTATTTT
- | TRBJ2-5 | - | TRBV4-2 | CASSPGHMYQETQYF | TGTGCCAGCAGCCCCGGACACATGTACCAAGAGACCCAGTACTTC
- | TRBJ2-3 | - | TRBV11-2 | CASSIPRGQTDTQYF | TGTGCCAGCAGCATCCCGCGGGGACAGACAGATACGCAGTATTTT
- | TRBJ2-7 | once | TRBV20-1 | CSAEAAEQYF | TGCAGTGCTGAGGCCGCCGAGCAGTACTTC
TRBD1 | TRBJ1-1 | - | TRBV19 | CASSTRQGVTEAFF | TGTGCCAGTAGTACTAGACAGGGAGTCACTGAAGCTTTCTTT
- | TRBJ2-1 | once | TRBV7-9 | CASSFVKLEHEQFF | TGTGCCAGCAGCTTCGTTAAGCTCGAGCATGAGCAGTTCTTC
- | TRBJ1-5 | - | TRBV2 | CASSEVEPQPQHF | TGTGCCAGCAGTGAGGTAGAACCCCAGCCCCAGCATTTT
- | TRBJ2-7 | - | TRBV11-2 | CASSLDIREQYF | TGTGCCAGCAGCTTAGATATCCGCGAGCAGTACTTC
TRBD1 | TRBJ1-2 | - | TRBV5-1 | CASSLEARGYGYTF | TGCGCCAGCAGCCTGGAGGCCAGGGGGTATGGCTACACCTTC
- | TRBJ1-5 | - | TRBV5-1 | CASSLSGRADQPQHF | TGCGCCAGCAGCTTGTCCGGGAGGGCGGATCAGCCCCAGCATTTT
- | TRBJ2-1 | once | TRBV5-1 | CASSFRQSFYNEQFF | TGCGCCAGCAGCTTTAGACAGTCTTTCTACAATGAGCAGTTCTTC
- | TRBJ1-5 | - | TRBV19 | CASTPKAGYNQPQHF | TGTGCCAGTACCCCAAAGGCGGGGTACAATCAGCCCCAGCATTTT
TRBD2 | TRBJ2-1 | - | TRBV6-1 | CASSEAEAGGINEQFF | TGTGCCAGCAGTGAAGCAGAAGCGGGAGGGATAAATGAGCAGTTCTTC
- | TRBJ2-7 | - | TRBV2 | CASSEVGGRSEQYF | TGTGCCAGCAGTGAAGTTGGTGGGAGGTCCGAGCAGTACTTC
TRBD2 | TRBJ2-3 | - | TRBV2 | CASSGSGRITDTQYF | TGTGCCAGCAGCGGTAGCGGGAGGATTACAGATACGCAGTATTTT
TRBD2 | TRBJ2-7 | - | TRBV11-2 | CASSLDPYSGLAGLYEQYF | TGTGCCAGCAGCTTAGATCCTTACTCAGGACTAGCGGGCCTCTACGAGCAGTACTTC
TRBD2 | TRBJ2-7 | - | TRBV19 | CASSILAGGDEQYF | TGTGCCAGTAGTATTCTAGCGGGAGGGGACGAGCAGTACTTC
TRBD1 | TRBJ1-1 | - | TRBV7-8 | CASSLEGADTEAFF | TGTGCCAGCAGCTTAGAGGGGGCAGACACTGAAGCTTTCTTT
- | TRBJ1-3 | - | TRBV28 | CASIPGGSGNTIYF | TGTGCCAGCATCCCGGGGGGCTCTGGAAACACCATATATTTT
TRBD1 | TRBJ1-1 | - | TRBV28 | CASSHPWTGSTEAFF | TGTGCCAGCAGCCATCCCTGGACAGGGAGCACTGAAGCTTTCTTT
- | TRBJ2-1 | - | TRBV30 | CAWSRMASSYNEQFF | TGTGCCTGGAGTAGAATGGCCTCTTCCTACAATGAGCAGTTCTTC
- | TRBJ2-2 | - | TRBV2 | CASHERFANTGELFF | TGTGCCAGCCATGAGAGGTTCGCGAACACCGGGGAGCTGTTTTTT
- | TRBJ2-1 | - | TRBV29-1 | CSVEAGYNEQFF | TGCAGCGTTGAAGCGGGATACAATGAGCAGTTCTTC
TRBD1 | TRBJ2-7 | - | TRBV4-1 | CASSQDLGTASNEQYF | TGCGCCAGCAGCCAAGATCTCGGGACAGCCTCTAACGAGCAGTACTTC
TRBD1 | TRBJ1-5 | - | TRBV5-1 | CASRQTGEFGQPQHF | TGCGCCAGTCGACAGACAGGGGAATTTGGACAGCCCCAGCATTTT
TRBD1 | TRBJ1-2 | - | TRBV18 | CASSMDRAYGYTF | TGTGCCAGCTCAATGGACAGGGCGTATGGCTACACCTTC
- | TRBJ1-1 | few | TRBV27 | CASSFSGDNEAFF | TGTGCCAGCAGTTTCTCAGGGGACAATGAAGCTTTCTTT
TRBD1 | TRBJ1-2 | - | TRBV6-5 | CASRYDRGTGYTF | TGTGCCAGCAGATACGACAGGGGGACTGGCTACACCTTC
TRBD1 | TRBJ1-2 | - | TRBV29-1 | CSAEDRVAATF | TGCAGCGCCGAGGACAGGGTAGCTGCCACCTTC
TRBD2 | TRBJ2-5 | - | TRBV19 | CASSLAGVGETQYF | TGTGCCAGTAGTCTAGCGGGAGTAGGAGAGACCCAGTACTTC
TRBD2 | TRBJ2-1 | once | TRBV6-4 | CASSDSLPGGSDEQFF | TGTGCCAGCAGTGACTCACTTCCCGGCGGGAGCGATGAGCAGTTCTTC
- | TRBJ2-7 | - | TRBV5-6 | CASSPRQFSYEQYF | TGTGCCAGCAGCCCAAGACAGTTCTCCTACGAGCAGTACTTC
TRBD1 | TRBJ1-1 | - | TRBV6-5 | CASSRDRTMNTEAFF | TGTGCCAGCAGCCGGGACAGGACTATGAACACTGAAGCTTTCTTT
TRBD2 | TRBJ2-3 | - | TRBV5-8 | CASSPGLVLDTQYF | TGTGCCAGCAGCCCCGGACTAGTCCTAGATACGCAGTATTTT
- | TRBJ1-1 | - | TRBV9 | CASSGGEEGTEAFF | TGTGCCAGCAGCGGAGGGGAGGAGGGCACTGAAGCTTTCTTT
TRBD1 | TRBJ1-3 | once | TRBV9 | CASSPQRQGIGIYF | TGTGCCAGCAGCCCTCAGAGACAGGGGATAGGTATATATTTT
TRBD2 | TRBJ2-2 | - | TRBV4-1 | CASSQALAGIVGELFF | TGCGCCAGCAGCCAAGCACTAGCGGGAATTGTCGGGGAGCTGTTTTTT
- | TRBJ2-7 | - | TRBV6-5 | CASSLDRAYEQYF | TGTGCCAGCAGCCTGGACAGAGCCTACGAGCAGTACTTC
- | TRBJ1-1 | - | TRBV5-1 | CASSLDWGAEAFF | TGCGCCAGCAGCTTGGATTGGGGAGCTGAAGCTTTCTTT
TRBD1 | TRBJ1-2 | - | TRBV27 | CASSPGGENYGYTF | TGTGCCAGCAGCCCAGGGGGCGAGAACTATGGCTACACCTTC
- | TRBJ2-2 | once | TRBV6-1 | CASSGQAATGELFF | TGTGCCAGCAGTGGACAGGCGGCCACCGGGGAGCTGTTTTTT